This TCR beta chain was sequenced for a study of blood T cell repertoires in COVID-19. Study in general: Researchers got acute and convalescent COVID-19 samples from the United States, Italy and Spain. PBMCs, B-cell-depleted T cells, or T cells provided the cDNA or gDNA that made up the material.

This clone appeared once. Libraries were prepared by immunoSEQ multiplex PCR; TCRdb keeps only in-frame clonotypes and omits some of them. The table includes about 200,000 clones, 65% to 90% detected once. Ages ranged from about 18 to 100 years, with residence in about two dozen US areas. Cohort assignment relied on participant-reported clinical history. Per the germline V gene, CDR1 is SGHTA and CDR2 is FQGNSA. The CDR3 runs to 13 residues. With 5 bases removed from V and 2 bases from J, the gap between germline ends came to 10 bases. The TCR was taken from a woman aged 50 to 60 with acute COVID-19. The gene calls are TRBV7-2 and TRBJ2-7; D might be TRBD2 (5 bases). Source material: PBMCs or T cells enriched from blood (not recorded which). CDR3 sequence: CASSRTRTYEQYF. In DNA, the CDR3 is TGTGCCAGCAGCCGTACTAGAACCTACGAGCAGTACTTC.